The following is a TCR beta chain sequence with its context. This sample was included in a study of blood T cell repertoires in COVID-19. V was pared by 1 base and J by 5 bases, with 1 base of the junction left unmatched. Germline values: CDR1 SGDLS, CDR2 YYNGEE. The CDR3 runs 14 residues. TCRdb's table, derived via immunoSEQ multiplex PCR, lists solely in-frame clones and lacks some. The data contain 110,000 to 150,000 clones, around 86% of them seen just once; the ten biggest clones take up 11%. The receptor was isolated from a man aged 55 to 70 who had recovered from COVID-19. The gene calls are TRBV9 and TRBJ2-5; the match to TRBD2 covers 11 bases. Sequenced: PBMCs or T cells enriched from blood (not recorded which). CDR3 in amino acids: CASSVSSGRETQYF. The CDR3 nucleotides read TGTGCCAGCAGCGTATCTAGCGGGAGGGAGACCCAGTACTTC.